Described below is a single T cell receptor beta chain sequence and its context. The CDR3 consists of 17 residues. Looked up from germline, CDR1 is MNHNS and CDR2 is SASEGT. V shed 4 bases, J shed 2 bases, and the junction held 10 bases outside the gene matches. Only in-frame clones appear in the TCRdb table, and some are missing; sequencing was by immunoSEQ multiplex PCR. The sample records about 1.5 million clones, around 98% being singletons. This entry is derived from a study of shared clonotypes between healthy human individuals. The chain uses TRBV6-1 and TRBJ2-1; 8 bases agree with TRBD2. The sequencing input was naive CD4+ T cells sorted from blood. The subset denotes: CD45RA+ positively selected. The receptor's source is a man aged 25 to 45 in good health. The CDR3 coding sequence is TGTGCCAGCAGTGCTGGGAGAGCGGGAGCGACCTACAATGAGCAGTTCTTC. Its translation is CASSAGRAGATYNEQFF.